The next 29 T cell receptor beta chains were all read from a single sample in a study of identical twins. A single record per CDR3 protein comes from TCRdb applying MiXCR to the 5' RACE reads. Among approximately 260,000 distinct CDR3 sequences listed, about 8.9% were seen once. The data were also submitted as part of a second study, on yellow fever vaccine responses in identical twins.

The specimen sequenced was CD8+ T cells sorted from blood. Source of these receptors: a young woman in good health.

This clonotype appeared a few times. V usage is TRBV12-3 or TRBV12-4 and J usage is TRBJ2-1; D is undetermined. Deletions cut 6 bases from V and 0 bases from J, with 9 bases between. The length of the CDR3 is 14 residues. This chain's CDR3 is CASRVRSSYNEQFF. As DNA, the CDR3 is TGTGCCAGCAGGGTGAGGAGCTCCTACAATGAGCAGTTCTTC.

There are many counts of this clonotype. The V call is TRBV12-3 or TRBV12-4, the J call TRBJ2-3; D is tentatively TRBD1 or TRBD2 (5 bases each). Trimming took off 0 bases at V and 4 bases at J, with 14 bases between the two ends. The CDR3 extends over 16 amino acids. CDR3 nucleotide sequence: TGTGCCAGCAGTTTAGCTGGGGGTTTAGCCGCAGATACGCAGTATTTT. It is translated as CASSLAGGLAADTQYF.

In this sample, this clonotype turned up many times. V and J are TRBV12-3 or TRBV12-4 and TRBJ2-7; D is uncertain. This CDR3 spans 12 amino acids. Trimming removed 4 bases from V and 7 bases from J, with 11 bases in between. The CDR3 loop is CASSSTVVEQYF. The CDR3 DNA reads TGTGCCAGCAGTTCGACTGTCGTAGAGCAGTACTTC.

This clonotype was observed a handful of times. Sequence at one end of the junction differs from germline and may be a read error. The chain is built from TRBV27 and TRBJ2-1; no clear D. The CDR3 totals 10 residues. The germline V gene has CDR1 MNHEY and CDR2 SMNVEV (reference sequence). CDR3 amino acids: CTSSYNEQFF. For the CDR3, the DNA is TGTACCAGCAGCTACAATGAGCAGTTCTTC.

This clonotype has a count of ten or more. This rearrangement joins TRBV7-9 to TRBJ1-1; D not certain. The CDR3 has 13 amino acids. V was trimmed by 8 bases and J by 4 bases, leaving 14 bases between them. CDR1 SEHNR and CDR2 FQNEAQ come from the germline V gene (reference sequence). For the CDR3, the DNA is TGTGCCAGCGTCCTGGCGGGTGGCACTGAAGCTTTCTTT. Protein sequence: CASVLAGGTEAFF.

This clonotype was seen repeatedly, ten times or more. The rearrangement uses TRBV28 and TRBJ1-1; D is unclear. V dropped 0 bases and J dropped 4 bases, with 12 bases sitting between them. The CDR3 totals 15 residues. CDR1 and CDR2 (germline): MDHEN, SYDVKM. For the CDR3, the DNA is TGTGCCAGCAGTTTATGGCAAGAGCGCGGCACTGAAGCTTTCTTT. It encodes CASSLWQERGTEAFF.

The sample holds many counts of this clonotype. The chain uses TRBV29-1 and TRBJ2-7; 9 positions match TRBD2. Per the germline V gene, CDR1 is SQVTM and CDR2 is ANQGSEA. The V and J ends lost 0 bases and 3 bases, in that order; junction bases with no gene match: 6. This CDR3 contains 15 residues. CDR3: CSVEDQKTSGYEQYF. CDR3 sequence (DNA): TGCAGCGTTGAAGATCAAAAGACTAGCGGCTACGAGCAGTACTTC.

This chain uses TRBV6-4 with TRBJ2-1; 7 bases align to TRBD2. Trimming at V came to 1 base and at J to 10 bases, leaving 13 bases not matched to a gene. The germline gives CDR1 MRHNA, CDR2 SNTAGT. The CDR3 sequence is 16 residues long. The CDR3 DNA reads TGTGCCAGCAGTGACTGGGGGGGTGCGTCGGCGGGAGAGCAGTTCTTC. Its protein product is CASSDWGGASAGEQFF.

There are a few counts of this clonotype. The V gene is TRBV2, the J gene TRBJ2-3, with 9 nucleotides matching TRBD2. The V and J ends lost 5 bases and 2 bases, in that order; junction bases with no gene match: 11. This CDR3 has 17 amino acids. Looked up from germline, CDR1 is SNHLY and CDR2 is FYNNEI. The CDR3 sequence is CASSNPLAGAPTDTQYF. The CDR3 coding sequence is TGTGCCAGCAGTAATCCTTTAGCGGGGGCTCCCACAGATACGCAGTATTTT.

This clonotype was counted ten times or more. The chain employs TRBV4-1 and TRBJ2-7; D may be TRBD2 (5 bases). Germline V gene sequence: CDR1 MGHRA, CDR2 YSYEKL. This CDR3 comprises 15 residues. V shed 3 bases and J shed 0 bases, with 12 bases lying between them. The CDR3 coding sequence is TGCGCCAGCAGCCACCCTCCGGGGATCTCCTACGAGCAGTACTTC. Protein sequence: CASSHPPGISYEQYF.

This CDR3 is CASSVATGANYEQYF. CDR3 in DNA: TGTGCCAGCAGCGTGGCGACAGGGGCTAACTACGAGCAGTACTTC. The gene calls are TRBV9 and TRBJ2-7; 8 bases line up with TRBD1. With V trimmed by 2 bases and J by 3 bases, 7 bases remained unmatched. CDR3 size: 15 residues. Germline values: CDR1 SGDLS, CDR2 YYNGEE.

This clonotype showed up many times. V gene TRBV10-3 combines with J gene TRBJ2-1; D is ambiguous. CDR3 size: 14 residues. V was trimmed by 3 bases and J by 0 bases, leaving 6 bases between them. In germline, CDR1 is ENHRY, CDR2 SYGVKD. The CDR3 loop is CAISDSSSYNEQFF. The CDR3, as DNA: TGTGCCATCAGTGACAGCAGCTCCTACAATGAGCAGTTCTTC.

The DNA for the CDR3 is TGTGCCAGCAGCTTAGCCCCCCTTAGCAATGAGCAGTTCTTC. Protein product: CASSLAPLSNEQFF. The chain recombines TRBV13 with TRBJ2-1; D call uncertain. Germline V gene data show CDR1 as PRHDT and CDR2 as FYEKMQ (reference sequence). The germline V and J ends were trimmed by 1 base and 6 bases, with 10 bases remaining between them. This CDR3 is 14 amino acids long.

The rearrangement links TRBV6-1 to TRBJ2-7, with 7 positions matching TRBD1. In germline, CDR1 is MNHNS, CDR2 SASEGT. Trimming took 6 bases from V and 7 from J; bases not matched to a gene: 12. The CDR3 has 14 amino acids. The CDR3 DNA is TGTGCCAGCAGCTCTACAGGGGTTATGGGGGAGCAGTACTTC. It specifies CASSSTGVMGEQYF.

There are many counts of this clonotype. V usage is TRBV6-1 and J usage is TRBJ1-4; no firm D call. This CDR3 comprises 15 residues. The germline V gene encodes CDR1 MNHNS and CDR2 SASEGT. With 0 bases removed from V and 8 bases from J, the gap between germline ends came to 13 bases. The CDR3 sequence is CASSEARGTGEKLFF. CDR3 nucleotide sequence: TGTGCCAGCAGTGAAGCCCGGGGAACGGGGGAAAAACTGTTTTTT.

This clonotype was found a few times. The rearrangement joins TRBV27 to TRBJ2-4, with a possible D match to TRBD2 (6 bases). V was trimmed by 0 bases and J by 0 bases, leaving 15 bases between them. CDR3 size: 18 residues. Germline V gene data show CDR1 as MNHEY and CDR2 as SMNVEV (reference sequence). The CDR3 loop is CASSLSITGSVAKNIQYF. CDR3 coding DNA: TGTGCCAGCAGTTTATCGATAACCGGGAGCGTAGCCAAAAACATTCAGTACTTC.

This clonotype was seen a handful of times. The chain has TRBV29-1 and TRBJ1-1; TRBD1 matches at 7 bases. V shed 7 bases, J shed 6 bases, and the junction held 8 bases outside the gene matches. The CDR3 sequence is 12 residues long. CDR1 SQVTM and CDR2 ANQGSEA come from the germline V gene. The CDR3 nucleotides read TGCAGCGCCGAGGACAGGAAGGCTGAAGCTTTCTTT. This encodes CSAEDRKAEAFF.

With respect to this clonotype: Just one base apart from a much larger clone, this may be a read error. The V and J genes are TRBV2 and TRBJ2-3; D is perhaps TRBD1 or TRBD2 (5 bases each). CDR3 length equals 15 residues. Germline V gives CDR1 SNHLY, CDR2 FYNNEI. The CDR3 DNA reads TGTGCCAGCAGTGAAACGGGTGCTAGCACAGGTACGCAGTATTTT. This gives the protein CASSETGASTGTQYF.

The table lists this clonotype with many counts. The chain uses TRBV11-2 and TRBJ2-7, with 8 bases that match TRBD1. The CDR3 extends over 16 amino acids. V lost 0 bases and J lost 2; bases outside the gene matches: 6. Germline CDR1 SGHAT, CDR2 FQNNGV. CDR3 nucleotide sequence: TGTGCCAGCAGCTTAGATCGAGCAGGGGGCACCTACGAGCAGTACTTC. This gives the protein CASSLDRAGGTYEQYF.

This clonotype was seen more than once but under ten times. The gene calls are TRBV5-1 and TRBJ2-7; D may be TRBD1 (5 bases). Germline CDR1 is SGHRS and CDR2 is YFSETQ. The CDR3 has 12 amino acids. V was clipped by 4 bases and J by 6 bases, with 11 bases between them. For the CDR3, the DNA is TGCGCCAGCAGCGGGGCCTGGGGCGAGCAGTACTTC. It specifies CASSGAWGEQYF.

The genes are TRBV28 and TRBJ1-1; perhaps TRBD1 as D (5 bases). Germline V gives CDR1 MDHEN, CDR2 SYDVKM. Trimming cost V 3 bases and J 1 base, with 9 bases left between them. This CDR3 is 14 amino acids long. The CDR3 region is CASSLKTANTEAFF. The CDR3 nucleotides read TGTGCCAGCAGTTTGAAGACAGCGAACACTGAAGCTTTCTTT.

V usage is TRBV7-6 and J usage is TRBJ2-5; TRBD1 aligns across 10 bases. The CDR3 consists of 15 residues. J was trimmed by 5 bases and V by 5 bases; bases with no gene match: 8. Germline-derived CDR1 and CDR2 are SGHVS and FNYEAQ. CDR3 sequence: CASSGRDRGWETQYF. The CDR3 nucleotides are TGTGCCAGCAGCGGCCGGGACAGGGGATGGGAGACCCAGTACTTC.

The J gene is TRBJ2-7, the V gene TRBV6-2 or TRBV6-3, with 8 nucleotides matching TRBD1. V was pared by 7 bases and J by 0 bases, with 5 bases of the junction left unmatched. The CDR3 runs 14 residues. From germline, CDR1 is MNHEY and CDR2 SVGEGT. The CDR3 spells CASTRDRISYEQYF. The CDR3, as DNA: TGTGCCAGCACGCGGGACAGGATCTCCTACGAGCAGTACTTC.

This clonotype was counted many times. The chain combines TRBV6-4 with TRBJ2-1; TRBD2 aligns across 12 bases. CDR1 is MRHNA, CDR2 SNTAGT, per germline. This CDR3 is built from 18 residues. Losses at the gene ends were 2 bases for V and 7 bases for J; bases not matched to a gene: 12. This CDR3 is CASSDPPGLAGGPNEQFF. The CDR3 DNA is TGTGCCAGCAGTGACCCGCCCGGTCTAGCGGGAGGGCCTAATGAGCAGTTCTTC.

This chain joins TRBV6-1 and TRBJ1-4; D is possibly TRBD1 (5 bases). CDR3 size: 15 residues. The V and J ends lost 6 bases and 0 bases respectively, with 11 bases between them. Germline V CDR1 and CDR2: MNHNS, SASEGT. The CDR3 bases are TGTGCCAGCAGGTTGACAGATGCAACTAATGAAAAACTGTTTTTT. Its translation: CASRLTDATNEKLFF.

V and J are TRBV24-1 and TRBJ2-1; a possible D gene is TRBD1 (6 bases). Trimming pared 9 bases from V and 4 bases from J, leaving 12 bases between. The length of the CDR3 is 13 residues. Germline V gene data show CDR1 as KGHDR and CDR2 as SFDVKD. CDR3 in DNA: TGTGCCACCCGGGACACCACTTACAATGAGCAGTTCTTC. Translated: CATRDTTYNEQFF.

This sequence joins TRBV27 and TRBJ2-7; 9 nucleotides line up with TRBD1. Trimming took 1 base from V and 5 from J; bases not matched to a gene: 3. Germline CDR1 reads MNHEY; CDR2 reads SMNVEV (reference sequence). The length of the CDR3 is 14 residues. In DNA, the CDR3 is TGTGCCAGCAGTTTATACAGGGGGCTGGACGAGCAGTACTTC. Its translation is CASSLYRGLDEQYF.

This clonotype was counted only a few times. The CDR3 region has the DNA TGTGCCAGCAGTGCGAGACAGAACTCCTACGAGCAGTACTTC. The encoded protein is CASSARQNSYEQYF. The chain joins TRBV25-1 to TRBJ2-7; D perhaps matches TRBD1 (5 bases). This CDR3 has 14 amino acids. The germline V gene has CDR1 MGHDK and CDR2 SYGVNS. Trimming left V 4 bases short and J 0 bases short, with 10 bases between.

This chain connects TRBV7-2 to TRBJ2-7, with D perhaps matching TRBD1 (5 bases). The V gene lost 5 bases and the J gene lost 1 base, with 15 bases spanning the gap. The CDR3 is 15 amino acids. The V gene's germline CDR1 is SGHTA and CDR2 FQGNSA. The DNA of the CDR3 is TGTGCCAGCAGCCCCCCTAACAGGAAGTCCTACGAGCAGTACTTC. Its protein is CASSPPNRKSYEQYF.